This entry features one T cell receptor (beta chain) sequence. The target antigen is unknown. Specified time point: newly diagnosed, previously untreated cHL patient sample. Acting as the comparison were PBMCs from newly diagnosed, untreated classical Hodgkin lymphoma. Produced via immunoSEQ multiplex PCR; TCRdb's table is partial and in-frame only. Of roughly 77,000 clones detected, about 93% appear once; the ten largest clones hold roughly 2.6%. Looked up from germline, CDR1 is LNHDA and CDR2 is SQIVND (reference sequence). The ends lost 1 base at V and 3 bases at J; junction bases unmatched: 13. This CDR3 is built from 18 residues. The data derive from a study of PD-1 blockade in classical Hodgkin lymphoma. Findings of the study overall: Although disease activity or prior therapy may be involved, causes of the repertoire differences remain undefined.

Source material: peripheral blood mononuclear cells (PBMCs). V and J are TRBV19 and TRBJ2-7; the match to TRBD2 covers 9 bases. The clonotype comes from a human donor with classical Hodgkin lymphoma. In nucleotides, the CDR3 is TGTGCCAGTAGTATAGTGCCAGCGGGAGGTGGAAACTACTACGAGCAGTACTTC. It translates to CASSIVPAGGGNYYEQYF.